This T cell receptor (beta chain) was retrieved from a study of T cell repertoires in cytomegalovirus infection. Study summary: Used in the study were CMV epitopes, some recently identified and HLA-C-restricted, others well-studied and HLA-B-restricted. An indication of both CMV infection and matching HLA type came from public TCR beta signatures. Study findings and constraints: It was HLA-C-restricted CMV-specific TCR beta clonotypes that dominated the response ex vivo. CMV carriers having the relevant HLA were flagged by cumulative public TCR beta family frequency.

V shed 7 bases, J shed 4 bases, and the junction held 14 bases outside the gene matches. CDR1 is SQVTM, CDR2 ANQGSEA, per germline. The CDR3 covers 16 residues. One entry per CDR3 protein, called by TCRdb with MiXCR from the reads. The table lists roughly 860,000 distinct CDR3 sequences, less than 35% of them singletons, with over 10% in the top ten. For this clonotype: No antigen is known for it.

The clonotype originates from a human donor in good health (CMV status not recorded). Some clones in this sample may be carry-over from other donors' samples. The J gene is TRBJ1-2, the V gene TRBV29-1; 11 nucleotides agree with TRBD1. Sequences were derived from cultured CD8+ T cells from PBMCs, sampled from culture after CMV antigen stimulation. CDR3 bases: TGCAGCGCCAACGGACAGGGGGCGGGGGGTGGCTATGGCTACACCTTC. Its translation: CSANGQGAGGGYGYTF. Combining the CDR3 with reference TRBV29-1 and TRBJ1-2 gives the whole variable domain SAVISQKPSRDICQRGTSLTIQCQVDSQVTMMFWYRQQPGQSLTLIATANQGSEATYESGFVIDKFPISRPNLTFSTLTVSNMSPEDSSIYLCSANGQGAGGGYGYTFGSGTRLTVV.